This TCR beta chain was profiled in a study of T cells in Graves' hyperthyroidism and ophthalmopathy. Concerning this clonotype: Antigen specificity is unknown.

Researchers barred patients who had uncontrolled infection, other autoimmune disease, pregnancy or lactation. Study results and limitations: The model predicted ophthalmopathy a median approximately six months before onset. Most expanded thyroid clonotypes above 0.001 also appeared in blood. Ophthalmopathy and stable hyperthyroidism were told apart by a 13 V-J model.

This CDR3 has 13 residues. Germline V gene sequence: CDR1 SEHNR, CDR2 FQNEAQ (reference sequence). TCR beta CDR3 regions were amplified from RNA transcripts. HTBI primers drove first-round RT-PCR of the TCR CDR3. A single record per CDR3 protein comes from TCRdb applying MiXCR to the multiplex PCR reads. The sample consists of more than 500,000 distinct CDR3 sequences, just over 45% of them appearing once. The chain is built from TRBV7-9 and TRBJ1-4; 7 bases align to TRBD2. Gene TRBJ2-3 matches the end of the DNA better, so the J call may be wrong. The sequence came from an adult woman with Graves' disease, either hyperthyroidism or ophthalmopathy (not recorded which). The sample taken for sequencing was peripheral blood or thyroid tissue (not recorded which). The CDR3 nucleotides read TGTGCCAGCAGCTCTGGGACTCGGGGGGCGCAGTATTTT. This sequence encodes CASSSGTRGAQYF.